This T cell receptor beta chain was found in a study of shared clonotypes between healthy human individuals. Terminally differentiated effector memory CD45RA+ cells were excluded from the naive CD8 cells, which were CD45RO-negative and positively selected for CCR7. General study results and limits: A limitation of the genetic and exposure-history diversity represented arose from few donors.

Authors' processing steps: With immunoSEQ giving junction-only sequences and no quality scores, filtering differed. The method was immunoSEQ multiplex PCR; TCRdb's version includes in-frame clones alone and lacks a portion of them. The V and J calls and clone size were taken over from that table, and D and trimming were inferred from the DNA. This table holds about 750,000 clones, about 91% found once. A note on this clone: Its target is unknown. Other nucleotide sequences in the sample specify the same CDR3.

The receptor was isolated from a man aged 30 to 45 in good health. The sequenced material came from naive CD8+ T cells sorted from blood.

The CDR3 DNA sequence: TGTGCCAGCAGTGGGGGGGACACCGGGGAGCTGTTTTTT. As protein: CASSGGDTGELFF. This chain links TRBV2 with TRBJ2-2; D is possibly TRBD2 (6 bases). V shed 4 bases and J shed 3 bases, with 6 bases lying between them. CDR1 is SNHLY, CDR2 FYNNEI, per germline. The CDR3 has 13 residues.